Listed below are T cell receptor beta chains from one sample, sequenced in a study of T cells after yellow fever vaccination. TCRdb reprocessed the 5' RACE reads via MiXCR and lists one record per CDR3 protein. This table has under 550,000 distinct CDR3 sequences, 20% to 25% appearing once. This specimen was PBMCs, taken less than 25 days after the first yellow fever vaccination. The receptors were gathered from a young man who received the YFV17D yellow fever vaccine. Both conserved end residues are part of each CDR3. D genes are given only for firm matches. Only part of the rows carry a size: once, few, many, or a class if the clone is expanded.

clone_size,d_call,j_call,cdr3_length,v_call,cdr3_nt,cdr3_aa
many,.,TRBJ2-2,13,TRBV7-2,TGTGCCAGCAGCTTACTCAACACCGGGGAGCTGTTTTTT,CASSLLNTGELFF
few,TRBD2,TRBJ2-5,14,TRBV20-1,TGCAGTGCTAGGGCTAGCGGGTTCCAAGAGACCCAGTACTTC,CSARASGFQETQYF
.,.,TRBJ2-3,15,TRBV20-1,TGCAGTGCTAGTGGCCGGCTCATTCTCACAGATACGCAGTATTTT,CSASGRLILTDTQYF
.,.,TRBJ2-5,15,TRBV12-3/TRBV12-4,TGTGCCAGCAGTTTAGAGGGGACACTCCAAGAGACCCAGTACTTC,CASSLEGTLQETQYF
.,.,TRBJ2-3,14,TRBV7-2,TGTGCCAGCAGCTTAGTTTTCGTCACAGATACGCAGTATTTT,CASSLVFVTDTQYF
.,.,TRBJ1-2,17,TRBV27,TGTGCCAGCAGTTTGGCAGGTCAGGTTGGAGCTAACTATGGCTACACCTTC,CASSLAGQVGANYGYTF
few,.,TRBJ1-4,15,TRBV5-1,TGCGCCAGCAGCTTGGATGTGGGCAAGAAGGAAAAACTGTTTTTT,CASSLDVGKKEKLFF
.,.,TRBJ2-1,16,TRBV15,TGTGCCACCAGCAGAGGGGGTCTGATAGATTACAATGAGCAGTTCTTC,CATSRGGLIDYNEQFF
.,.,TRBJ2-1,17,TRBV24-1,TGTGCCACCAGTGATTCCAGGTGGAGGGACCGAGACAATGAGCAGTTCTTC,CATSDSRWRDRDNEQFF
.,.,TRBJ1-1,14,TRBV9,TGTGCCAGCAGCGTAGATGGGGGCGGCACTGAAGCTTTCTTT,CASSVDGGGTEAFF
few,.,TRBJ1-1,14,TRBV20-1,TGCAGTGCGCGGGAACAGGGATCGAACACTGAAGCTTTCTTT,CSAREQGSNTEAFF
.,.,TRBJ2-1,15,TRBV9,TGTGCCAGCAGCAGAGGGGGGGTTCCCTACAATGAGCAGTTCTTC,CASSRGGVPYNEQFF
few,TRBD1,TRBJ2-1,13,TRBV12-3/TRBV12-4,TGTGCCAGCAGCCGGACAGGGGGCGATGAGCAGTTCTTC,CASSRTGGDEQFF